The 21 T cell receptor beta chains presented below share a single source sample, sequenced in a study of immune evolution from preneoplasia to lung adenocarcinoma. TCRdb's table, derived via immunoSEQ multiplex PCR, lists solely in-frame clones and lacks some. The top ten hold roughly 3.3% of the sample, which has some 6,100 clones, over 65% seen once. Sequenced input: FFPE lung adenocarcinoma in situ tissue. Receptors originate from a donor at least 70 years old with lung adenocarcinoma.

This chain uses TRBV4-2 with TRBJ2-3; D unresolved. Trimming left V 5 bases short and J 1 base short, with 7 bases between. In germline, CDR1 is LGHNA, CDR2 YNFKEQ. The CDR3 extends over 13 amino acids. This chain's CDR3 is CASSTTGTDTQYF. The CDR3 DNA follows: TGTGCCAGCAGCACTACGGGCACAGATACGCAGTATTTT.

The genes are TRBV7-3 and TRBJ2-2; 11 bases fit TRBD2. J lost 5 bases, V lost 4 bases, and 0 bases had no gene match. The CDR3 is 14 amino acids. Per germline, CDR1 SGHTA and CDR2 FQGTGA. In nucleotides, the CDR3 is TGTGCCAGCAGCTGGACTAGCGGGACCGGGGAGCTGTTTTTT. Amino acid sequence: CASSWTSGTGELFF.

The V call is TRBV5-6, the J call TRBJ1-5; D remains unclear. Germline lookup yields CDR1 SGHDT and CDR2 YYEEEE. Trimming removed 5 bases at V and 1 base at J, with 16 bases between. The CDR3 extends over 16 amino acids. The CDR3 loop is CASSLKTGMSNQPQHF. The CDR3 bases are TGTGCCAGCAGTCTCAAAACTGGGATGAGCAATCAGCCCCAGCATTTT. The full variable domain, with the rest looked up from reference TRBV5-6 and TRBJ1-5, is DAGVTQSPTHLIKTRGQQVTLRCSPKSGHDTVSWYQQALGQGPQFIFQYYEEEERQRGNFPDRFSGHQFPNYSSELNVNALLLGDSALYLCASSLKTGMSNQPQHFGDGTRLSIL.

The rearrangement links TRBV9 to TRBJ1-2, with D hard to call. V was cut by 6 bases and J by 2 bases, with 11 bases left in between. The CDR3 has 13 amino acids. Germline CDR1 SGDLS, CDR2 YYNGEE. The CDR3 spells CASNPGLNYGYTF. The DNA for the CDR3 is TGTGCCAGCAATCCGGGCCTAAACTATGGCTACACCTTC.

The J gene is TRBJ2-3, the V gene TRBV27, with a weak D call TRBD1 (6 bases). The CDR3 loop spans 17 amino acids. Germline loops: CDR1 MNHEY, CDR2 SMNVEV (reference sequence). Trimming removed 4 bases from V and 1 base from J, with 18 bases in between. The CDR3 DNA follows: TGTGCCAGCAGTTCCCGGGACCTCAGGGGACGCACAGATACGCAGTATTTT. It is translated as CASSSRDLRGRTDTQYF.

The chain combines TRBV6-5 with TRBJ2-7, with 7 bases identical to TRBD1. With V trimmed by 2 bases and J by 6 bases, 10 bases remained unmatched. Per the germline V gene, CDR1 is MNHEY and CDR2 is SVGAGI. CDR3 length equals 15 residues. For the CDR3, the DNA is TGTGCCAGCAGTTACCTCCCCGACAGGGTGGGCGAGCAGTACTTC. Translation gives CASSYLPDRVGEQYF.

This clone was found once. V gene TRBV5-1 combines with J gene TRBJ2-1, with 10 bases lining up with TRBD2. CDR3 size: 14 residues. CDR1 SGHRS and CDR2 YFSETQ come from the germline V gene. Trimming cost V 2 bases and J 6 bases; bases outside gene matches: 2. The CDR3 DNA sequence: TGCGCCAGCAGCTTCGGACTAGCGGTCAATGAGCAGTTCTTC. Translating it yields CASSFGLAVNEQFF.

The gene calls are TRBV19 and TRBJ1-2, with D possibly matching TRBD1 (5 bases). This CDR3 spans 13 amino acids. CDR1 LNHDA and CDR2 SQIVND come from the germline V gene (reference sequence). V was pared by 7 bases and J by 6 bases, with 15 bases between. The CDR3: CASTYGQGHGYTF. In DNA form, the CDR3 reads TGTGCCAGTACCTATGGGCAGGGCCATGGCTACACCTTC. Full variable domain (rest looked up from reference TRBV19 and TRBJ1-2): DGGITQSPKYLFRKEGQNVTLSCEQNLNHDAMYWYRQDPGQGLRLIYYSQIVNDFQKGDIAEGYSVSREKKESFPLTVTSAQKNPTAFYLCASTYGQGHGYTFGSGTRLTVV.

The chain recombines TRBV2 with TRBJ2-7, with TRBD2 matching over 10 bases. Germline-derived CDR1 and CDR2 are SNHLY and FYNNEI. The V gene end was trimmed by 6 bases and the J gene end by 5 bases; junction bases not matched to a gene: 7. This CDR3 is 14 amino acids long. The CDR3 loop is CASRTGTSDHEQYF. CDR3 in DNA: TGTGCCAGCAGAACCGGGACTAGCGACCACGAGCAGTACTTC.

This clone appeared a single time. V gene TRBV7-9 combines with J gene TRBJ2-1, with unresolved D. The CDR3 totals 17 residues. Trimming cost V 4 bases and J 0 bases, with 16 bases left between them. Germline values: CDR1 SEHNR, CDR2 FQNEAQ (reference sequence). As DNA, the CDR3 is TGTGCCAGCAGCTACCGTTTGCTCCTGAGCTCCTACAATGAGCAGTTCTTC. Translation: CASSYRLLLSSYNEQFF.

The chain links TRBV5-1 to TRBJ1-1, with TRBD1 identical over 10 bases. Germline V gives CDR1 SGHRS, CDR2 YFSETQ. The J segment lost 2 bases and the V segment lost 0 bases, leaving 4 bases of the junction unmatched. This CDR3 spans 16 amino acids. This chain's CDR3 is CASSLGDRGRNTEAFF. CDR3 DNA: TGCGCCAGCAGCTTGGGTGACAGGGGGCGTAACACTGAAGCTTTCTTT.

The CDR3 nucleotides read TGTGCCAGCAGCCCGTCGCAGGCCTACGAGCAGTACTTC. Its protein product is CASSPSQAYEQYF. The chain uses TRBV7-8 and TRBJ2-7; D is unclear. V gave up 5 bases and J gave up 2 bases, with 10 bases separating them. The CDR3 sequence is 13 residues long. CDR1 is SGHVS, CDR2 FQNEAQ, per germline.

The chain recombines TRBV5-4 with TRBJ2-7; D is uncertain. The CDR3 loop spans 11 amino acids. V lost 1 base and J lost 2, with 1 base in between. Per germline, CDR1 SGHNT and CDR2 YYREEE (reference sequence). The CDR3 DNA sequence: TGTGCCAGCAGCTTGACCTACGAGCAGTACTTC. Protein: CASSLTYEQYF. The full variable domain, with the rest looked up from reference TRBV5-4 and TRBJ2-7, is ETGVTQSPTHLIKTRGQQVTLRCSSQSGHNTVSWYQQALGQGPQFIFQYYREEENGRGNFPPRFSGLQFPNYSSELNVNALELDDSALYLCASSLTYEQYFGPGTRLTVT.

The V call is TRBV7-2, the J call TRBJ2-7; 8 nucleotides align to TRBD2. Germline CDR1 is SGHTA and CDR2 is FQGNSA. Trimming took 1 base from V and 0 from J; bases not matched to a gene: 8. CDR3 size: 17 residues. The CDR3 nucleotides read TGTGCCAGCAGCTTAGACCCCCCTCTAGCGGGCTCCTACGAGCAGTACTTC. As protein: CASSLDPPLAGSYEQYF.

This clone has just one count. This chain links TRBV10-3 with TRBJ2-1; 8 positions agree with TRBD1. V dropped 2 bases and J dropped 8; count of bases not matched to a gene: 2. CDR3 length equals 13 residues. Germline V CDR1 and CDR2: ENHRY, SYGVKD. CDR3 sequence reads: CAISENRGDEQFF. DNA for the CDR3: TGTGCCATCAGTGAGAACAGGGGGGATGAGCAGTTCTTC.

The V and J genes are TRBV5-1 and TRBJ2-3, with D possibly being TRBD1 (5 bases). V dropped 4 bases and J dropped 2 bases, with 11 bases sitting between them. Germline-derived CDR1 and CDR2 are SGHRS and YFSETQ. The CDR3 has 14 residues. Here the CDR3 DNA reads TGCGCCAGCAGCCAAGGACACTACACAGATACGCAGTATTTT. Protein: CASSQGHYTDTQYF.

In its sample, this clone was seen a few times. The chain uses TRBV2 and TRBJ1-1; 8 nucleotides match TRBD1. Germline assignment: CDR1 SNHLY and CDR2 FYNNEI. The CDR3 consists of 12 residues. V was pared by 6 bases and J by 8 bases, with 5 bases of the junction left unmatched. This CDR3 is CASSYYRGEAFF. CDR3 sequence (DNA): TGTGCCAGCAGCTACTACAGGGGGGAAGCTTTCTTT.

In regard to this clone: The same CDR3 can be traced to other DNA sequences in this sample. V gene TRBV4-1 combines with J gene TRBJ2-1; 9 nucleotides line up with TRBD2. Unmatched junction bases numbered 13, after V lost 0 bases and J lost 4 bases. The CDR3 has 19 residues. Germline loops: CDR1 MGHRA, CDR2 YSYEKL. This chain's CDR3 is CASSQDEIPASGVYNEQFF. The CDR3 nucleotides read TGCGCCAGCAGCCAAGATGAAATCCCCGCTAGCGGGGTTTACAATGAGCAGTTCTTC.

V usage is TRBV11-1 and J usage is TRBJ2-1, with 12 nucleotides matching TRBD2. CDR1 and CDR2 (germline): SGHAT, FQDESV (reference sequence). V dropped 5 bases and J dropped 9; count of bases not matched to a gene: 17. CDR3 length equals 18 residues. CDR3 sequence (DNA): TGTGCCAGCAGCGTCATTCTAGCGGGAGGGCCGTCCTTGGGTGAGCAGTTCTTC. Amino acid sequence: CASSVILAGGPSLGEQFF. Full variable domain (missing parts from reference TRBV11-1 and TRBJ2-1): EAEVAQSPRYKITEKSQAVAFWCDPISGHATLYWYRQILGQGPELLVQFQDESVVDDSQLPKDRFSAERLKGVDSTLKIQPAELGDSAMYLCASSVILAGGPSLGEQFFGPGTRLTVL.

Written as DNA, the CDR3 is TGTGCCAGCAGCCCCTTGGGGGGACCAGATACGCAGTATTTT. Its protein product is CASSPLGGPDTQYF. This chain uses TRBV27 with TRBJ2-3; a possible D gene is TRBD2 (6 bases). Germline V gene sequence: CDR1 MNHEY, CDR2 SMNVEV (reference sequence). V was shortened by 6 bases and J by 4 bases, with 14 bases between the two germline ends. The CDR3 is 14 amino acids.

This clone appeared a few times. The chain has TRBV4-1 and TRBJ2-1; 8 bases are shared with TRBD1. Trimming at V came to 4 bases and at J to 12 bases, leaving 2 bases not matched to a gene. CDR3 length: 11 amino acids. Looked up from germline, CDR1 is MGHRA and CDR2 is YSYEKL. As DNA, the CDR3 is TGCGCCAGCAGCCTGGGGACAGGGCAGTTCTTC. It encodes CASSLGTGQFF.